The 8 T cell receptor beta chains reported below all come from one sample, sequenced in a study of cytomegalovirus exposure and HLA in healthy donors. TCRdb's copy holds only in-frame clones and misses some; the assay was immunoSEQ multiplex PCR. The profile shows approximately 200,000 clones, about 81% of them singletons. The sample comprised PBMCs. The receptors come from a woman aged 25 to 39 in good health and CMV-seronegative.

This rearrangement joins TRBV19 to TRBJ2-7; D might be TRBD1 (6 bases). This CDR3 spans 14 amino acids. Looked up from germline, CDR1 is LNHDA and CDR2 is SQIVND (reference sequence). With 5 bases removed from V and 3 bases from J, the gap between germline ends came to 14 bases. CDR3 nucleotides: TGTGCCAGTAGTGGGTCAGGGGCCGGCTACGAGCAGTACTTC. It encodes CASSGSGAGYEQYF.

The CDR3 protein is CASSLGTGENGYTF. The DNA for the CDR3 is TGTGCCAGCAGTTTAGGGACAGGGGAGAATGGCTACACCTTC. The chain links TRBV27 to TRBJ1-2; TRBD1 matches at 10 bases. With 2 bases clipped from V and 6 bases from J, the junction kept 3 bases outside the gene matches. The CDR3 totals 14 residues. Germline V gives CDR1 MNHEY, CDR2 SMNVEV (reference sequence).

The gene calls are TRBV6-6 and TRBJ2-2; D might be TRBD1 (5 bases). V was clipped by 6 bases and J by 3 bases, with 17 bases between them. Germline assignment: CDR1 MNHNY and CDR2 SVGAGI (reference sequence). This CDR3 spans 16 amino acids. The CDR3 region is CASSPPQGRDTGELFF. The DNA of the CDR3 is TGTGCCAGCAGCCCTCCGCAGGGTAGGGACACCGGGGAGCTGTTTTTT.

The chain links TRBV6-5 to TRBJ2-5; TRBD1 matches 10 bases. In germline, CDR1 is MNHEY, CDR2 SVGAGI. V shed 0 bases, J shed 8 bases, and the junction held 3 bases outside the gene matches. CDR3 length equals 14 residues. CDR3 region: CASSYSTGGPTQYF. The CDR3 DNA reads as TGTGCCAGCAGTTACTCGACAGGGGGCCCAACCCAGTACTTC.

The chain recombines TRBV7-6 with TRBJ1-2; 10 bases line up with TRBD1. Looked up from germline, CDR1 is SGHVS and CDR2 is FNYEAQ. The CDR3 has 15 residues. Losses at the gene ends were 4 bases for V and 8 bases for J; bases not matched to a gene: 10. CDR3 DNA: TGTGCCAGCAGCTCAATCGGACAGGGGGTGGCGGGCTACACCTTC. As protein: CASSSIGQGVAGYTF.

This clone was recorded once. This sequence joins TRBV29-1 and TRBJ1-5, with D possibly TRBD1 on 5 matching bases. The CDR3 runs 11 residues. Germline assignment: CDR1 SQVTM and CDR2 ANQGSEA. The V and J ends lost 7 bases and 7 bases respectively, with 11 bases between them. Here the CDR3 DNA reads TGCAGCGGGGGGGAGGGGCAGCCCCAGCATTTT. This sequence encodes CSGGEGQPQHF.

The chain combines TRBV5-1 with TRBJ2-5, with 7 bases that match TRBD2. CDR1 and CDR2 (germline): SGHRS, YFSETQ. The CDR3 totals 14 residues. V shed 4 bases, J shed 2 bases, and the junction held 5 bases outside the gene matches. The CDR3 coding sequence is TGCGCCAGCAGCCTTTGGGGGGGACAAGAGACCCAGTACTTC. Amino acid sequence: CASSLWGGQETQYF.

This clone was observed once. The gene calls are TRBV4-1 and TRBJ2-1; tentatively, D is TRBD1 (5 bases). The germline gives CDR1 MGHRA, CDR2 YSYEKL. Trimming took off 0 bases at V and 9 bases at J, with 9 bases between the two ends. The CDR3 has 13 residues. The CDR3 bases are TGCGCCAGCAGCCAAGACCGCAGGGTTGAGCAGTTCTTC. This codes for CASSQDRRVEQFF.